The rows below give T cell receptor beta chains drawn from one sample of a study of T cells after yellow fever vaccination. TCRdb redid the calling of the 5' RACE reads with MiXCR, one entry per CDR3 protein. The data contain some 320,000 distinct CDR3 sequences, about 8.7% of them singletons. This material consisted of PBMCs, taken on the day of the first yellow fever vaccination. These receptors all stem from a man aged 18-30 years who received the YFV17D yellow fever vaccine. CDR3s leave out the opening cysteine and the closing phenylalanine or tryptophan. The order of the fields is J gene, V gene, CDR3 protein.

>TRBJ1-6|TRBV5-4
ASSRLLGFDSPLH
>TRBJ1-1|TRBV20-1
SALRGVSPFTGAF
>TRBJ1-3|TRBV4-2
ASSQDQGGSGNTIY
>TRBJ1-2|TRBV19
ASSIQVAAGYT
>TRBJ1-1|TRBV12-3/TRBV12-4
ASSTTTGEAF
>TRBJ1-2|TRBV24-1
ATSDSLETDYGYT
>TRBJ1-1|TRBV5-1
ASSFDSVNTEAF
>TRBJ1-1|TRBV29-1
SVGATDRRTEAF
>TRBJ2-1|TRBV9
ASSVLAGGSLHNEQF
>TRBJ1-1|TRBV3-1
ASSQEARAGAMNTEAF
>TRBJ2-2|TRBV3-1
ASSQVLVGPNTGELF
>TRBJ1-1|TRBV27
ASSHGGTTEAF
>TRBJ2-1|TRBV4-1
ASSQVGAWQGEQF
>TRBJ2-4|TRBV5-1
ASSLRGDTGAAKNIQY
>TRBJ1-5|TRBV6-1
ASSLGLSQPQH
>TRBJ2-5|TRBV20-1
SARDPNQETQY
>TRBJ1-2|TRBV5-1
ASSLVDRGISGKGGYT
>TRBJ2-3|TRBV4-2
ASSQEGGQGNADTQY
>TRBJ2-7|TRBV20-1
SATLGRDVEQY
>TRBJ2-3|TRBV5-1
ASSLGGSTDTQY
>TRBJ2-5|TRBV5-1
ASSLWGGGQETQY
>TRBJ2-7|TRBV4-3
ASSPTRIKPREEQY
>TRBJ2-2|TRBV12-3/TRBV12-4
ASSFFSGELF
>TRBJ2-6|TRBV29-1
SASLSGANVLT
>TRBJ2-1|TRBV4-1
ASSWGLGGHLTNEQF
>TRBJ2-5|TRBV14
ASGRGRGETQY
>TRBJ2-4|TRBV3-1
ASSQGGGAKNIQY
>TRBJ1-5|TRBV12-3/TRBV12-4
ASSIYRDSAQH
>TRBJ2-3|TRBV5-1
ASSTAPGTSGTDTQY
>TRBJ2-5|TRBV28
ASSLGGQGAKTQY
>TRBJ1-4|TRBV9
ASNSGGGEKLF
>TRBJ2-1|TRBV7-2
ASSLAPSYGYNEQF